Reported below is one TCR beta chain. Ten or more counts support this clonotype. The antigen it binds to is not known. Qualities for individual bases were not recorded, and no much larger clone is one base off. This record comes from a study of T cells in Graves' hyperthyroidism and ophthalmopathy (dated by TCRdb to the late 2010s). Concerning the study at large: Peripheral blood was sampled at the time of initial diagnosis, prior to any treatment. To identify TCR V-J signatures that set the groups apart, the researchers used a discovery cohort of 90 to 100 patients, made up of 43 with Graves' ophthalmopathy and about 60 with stable Graves' hyperthyroidism. An independent validation cohort of around 19 hyperthyroidism patients and 15 or so patients who later progressed to ophthalmopathy tested prospective prediction of ophthalmopathy. For training and testing, the 95 to 100 patients in the discovery cohort were randomly divided in a 7:3 ratio. In addition, the study compared T-cell repertoires in thyroid tissue and in blood from roughly six Graves' hyperthyroidism patients. Following sampling, methimazole starting at 30 mg daily was given to hyperthyroidism patients, and high-dose intravenous methylprednisolone was given to ophthalmopathy patients. The paper describes TCR Vbeta CDR3 sequencing of some 130 peripheral blood samples, made up of approximately 40 ophthalmopathy patients, some 80 hyperthyroidism patients and 17 progressor patients.

Study-wide findings and limitations: Sample size was not statistically predetermined, and investigators were not blinded to group allocation. Most expanded thyroid clonotypes (frequency above 0.001) were also detected in blood, a finding suggesting that blood repertoires may reflect thyroid immune responses. In validation, the model predicted progression to ophthalmopathy with about 71% sensitivity and approximately 74% specificity, a median of about 6.7 months before onset. A 13 V-J signature model separated ophthalmopathy from stable hyperthyroidism, with nearly 90% sensitivity and about 81% specificity in cross-validation and 80%/75% in testing.

From the cysteine up to the phenylalanine, the CDR3 has a length of 15 residues. Only CDR3 DNA is held: 45 bases, read in frame from base 1. For this chain, trimming is 1 base at the V end and 1 base at the J end, and the number of junction bases without a gene match is 2. The germline V gene specifies KGHSH as CDR1 and LQKENI as CDR2. A patient counted as having stable Graves' hyperthyroidism if no progression to ophthalmopathy occurred over 18 months of follow-up. Hyperthyroidism patients were aged 18 to 65 years and newly diagnosed, with disease duration of less than 2 months. The study excluded patients with uncontrolled infections, other autoimmune diseases, pregnancy or lactation. Diagnoses were established on the basis of clinical symptoms, serum thyroxine and TRAb, thyroid ultrasound, and orbital computed tomography. PBMCs were isolated from 10 ml of fresh peripheral blood by Ficoll-Paque density gradient centrifugation. Trizol reagent was used to extract total RNA, and RNA quality was then checked on an Agilent 2100 Bioanalyzer.

The TCR beta CDR3 regions were amplified from RNA transcripts. A first-round RT-PCR of the TCR CDR3 used the HTBI primer set with the Qiagen OneStep RT-PCR kit. Libraries were constructed in a second round of multiplex PCR, after which size selection and purification were carried out. Paired-end sequencing of the libraries was performed with 100 bp reads on an Illumina HiSeq2000. The published analysis was carried out like this. SOAPnuke was used to process the raw data, removing reads that contained adapters or uncalled bases, had a mean Phred below 15, or lacked an exact match to the constant primer or identifier. COPE v1.2.5 was used to merge the high-quality paired reads, and each unique nucleotide sequence was defined as a clonotype. MiTCR v1.1 was used to align the clonotypes against IMGT TRBV, TRBD and TRBJ reference segments. The analysis included only V-J combinations with a frequency above 0.0001, which together covered more than 98% of the repertoires. A TCS score was defined as the ratio of F50 (clonal expansion) to E x V (chaos), with BLOSUM62-based TCRdist applied between CDR3 peptides within each V-J. Welch's t-statistics and random forest reduced 500 to 650 V-J features to 13, which were used in a naive Bayes classifier (R e1071). Clones were called with MiXCR by TCRdb after fastp trimmed the public reads at Q25, and only in-frame beta chains were retained. Every distinct CDR3 protein forms one entry, paired with its most common genes and DNA. Here the V and J calls rest on TCRdb's processing, not on the authors' analysis. The sample table holds some 360,000 distinct CDR3 sequences, of which approximately 15% were seen once. The ten most abundant clones make up about 11% of the sample.

The sequence is built from TRBV18 and TRBJ2-7, with 9 junctional bases fitting TRBD1. This TCR was recovered from a woman aged 55 to 70 with Graves' hyperthyroidism. The sequenced sample consisted of blood. The sequenced DNA is TGTGCCAGCTCACCACAGGGACAGGGATCCTACGAGCAGTACTTC. Its protein product is CASSPQGQGSYEQYF. Extended through the reference TRBV18 and TRBJ2-7 proteins, this CDR3 yields the full variable domain: NAGVMQNPRHLVRRRGQEARLRCSPMKGHSHVYWYRQLPEEGLKFMVYLQKENIIDESGMPKERFSAEFPKEGPSILRIQQVVRGDSAAYFCASSPQGQGSYEQYFGPGTRLTVT.